The T cell receptor (beta chain) described here comes from a study of early T cells in non-severe SARS-CoV-2 infection. Overall study: With bulk RNA from unsorted whole blood as input, sequencing yielded unpaired chains. Overall study results and limits: Reliance on VDJdb matching favored anti-spike CD8 responses; private and CD4 specificities were missed.

The CDR3 totals 16 residues. Germline V gene sequence: CDR1 KGHSH, CDR2 LQKENI. The germline V and J ends were trimmed by 5 bases and 7 bases, with 21 bases remaining between them. Individual cDNA molecules carried attached unique molecular identifiers. TCRdb independently ran MiXCR on the 5' RACE reads; one entry per CDR3 protein. The sample has tens of thousands of distinct CDR3 sequences; around 4.5% are singletons. This clonotype was seen repeatedly, ten times or more. Its antigen is undetermined. The sample consisted of whole blood. The rearrangement joins TRBV18 to TRBJ2-1; D remains unclear. The source of this sequence is an adult who was a healthcare worker with PCR-confirmed SARS-CoV-2 infection or an uninfected control (not recorded which). CDR3 region: CASSSPSLKGSNEQFF. In DNA form, the CDR3 reads TGTGCCAGCTCATCTCCCAGCTTAAAAGGCAGTAATGAGCAGTTCTTC.